Listed below are T cell receptor beta chains from one sample, sequenced in a study of shared clonotypes between healthy human individuals. Measured with immunoSEQ multiplex PCR; TCRdb has only the in-frame clones, and not every one. The data hold 2.3 million or so clones, with approximately 93% observed a single time. The sample consisted of naive CD4+ T cells from PBMCs. Every receptor here comes from a man aged 18 to 29 in good health. Some clones in this sample may be carry-over from other donors' samples. Both conserved end residues are part of each CDR3. The D gene is left open where the match is weak. Not every row has a clone size; where given, it reads once, few, many or a size class.

v_call	j_call	clone_size	d_call	cdr3_nt	cdr3_aa
TRBV4-3	TRBJ2-7	NA	TRBD1	TGCGCCAGCAGCCAAGGGACAGGTGCTCGTCAACTTAGCGAGCAGTACTTC	CASSQGTGARQLSEQYF
TRBV4-1	TRBJ1-1	NA	NA	TGCGCCAGCAGCCAACCTACGGGCAGGAACACTGAAGCTTTCTTT	CASSQPTGRNTEAFF
TRBV29-1	TRBJ2-4	NA	NA	TGCAGCGTTGAGGGGCTAGCCAAAAACATTCAGTACTTC	CSVEGLAKNIQYF
TRBV4-3	TRBJ2-7	NA	TRBD2	TGCGCCAGCAGCCAAGAGGGCGCTAGCGGTGGCTACGAGCAGTACTTC	CASSQEGASGGYEQYF
TRBV2	TRBJ2-3	NA	TRBD1	TGTGCCAGCGGACGACAGGGTTATGGCACAGATACGCAGTATTTT	CASGRQGYGTDTQYF
TRBV29-1	TRBJ2-1	NA	NA	TGCAGCGCTGAAGGTGGGAGCATTGAGCAGTTCTTC	CSAEGGSIEQFF
TRBV4-1	TRBJ2-5	NA	TRBD1	TGCGCCAGCAGCCAAGCGCCTGACAGGGGGCTAGAGACCCAGTACTTC	CASSQAPDRGLETQYF
TRBV9	TRBJ2-2	NA	TRBD2	TGTGCCAGCAGCGTAGGATCCTGGGGAGGGCAGAACACCGGGGAGCTGTTTTTT	CASSVGSWGGQNTGELFF
TRBV18	TRBJ1-2	few	NA	TGTGCCAGCTCACCACCACTTGGCGGTGGCTACACCTTC	CASSPPLGGGYTF
TRBV7-2	TRBJ2-1	once	NA	TGTGCCAGCAGCTTAGGCACTCGGGCGGGGAATGAGCAGTTCTTC	CASSLGTRAGNEQFF
TRBV2	TRBJ2-7	NA	NA	TGTGCCAGCAGGGAAGGAAGGGGCCACAGCTCCTACGAGCAGTACTTC	CASREGRGHSSYEQYF
TRBV2	TRBJ2-7	NA	NA	TGTGCCAGCAGTCGAGGGGACTCCTACGAGCAGTACTTC	CASSRGDSYEQYF
TRBV28	TRBJ1-1	NA	TRBD1	TGTGCCAGCAGATTACCGGGACAGGGTGGGGTCACTGAAGCTTTCTTT	CASRLPGQGGVTEAFF
TRBV19	TRBJ1-2	NA	TRBD1	TGTGCCAGTAGCACACCCGGGACAGACTATGGCTACACCTTC	CASSTPGTDYGYTF
TRBV9	TRBJ2-5	NA	NA	TGTGCCAGCAGCGTAGCTATGAAAGAGACCCAGTACTTC	CASSVAMKETQYF
TRBV5-1	TRBJ2-7	once	NA	TGCGCCAGCAGCACTACGGGACTGAGCTCCTACGAGCAGTACTTC	CASSTTGLSSYEQYF
TRBV5-1	TRBJ1-6	NA	NA	TGCGCCAGCAGCTTGGTCCCGATACCATCCCATTCACCCCTCCACTTT	CASSLVPIPSHSPLHF
TRBV6-6	TRBJ1-2	NA	TRBD1	TGTGCCAGCATATCGGGGGACAGCACTTATGGCTACACCTTC	CASISGDSTYGYTF
TRBV5-1	TRBJ1-2	NA	TRBD1	TGCGCCAGCAGCGATGGGACAGGGGGAAGAAGGGGCTACACCTTC	CASSDGTGGRRGYTF
TRBV7-3	TRBJ2-1	NA	TRBD2	TGTGCCAGCAGCTCTCAAGCGGGGCCGGGGAATGAGCAGTTCTTC	CASSSQAGPGNEQFF
TRBV19	TRBJ1-4	NA	NA	TGTGCCAGTACCCCCCAGCAGGGCAGGGGTCCTTCAACTAATGAAAAACTGTTTTTT	CASTPQQGRGPSTNEKLFF
TRBV2	TRBJ1-3	NA	TRBD1	TGTGCCAGCAGGACAGGGGGCTCTGGAAACACCATATATTTT	CASRTGGSGNTIYF
TRBV7-3	TRBJ2-3	NA	NA	TGTGCCAGCAGCTCCTTTCCCGGGACCTCCTCAACAGATACGCAGTATTTT	CASSSFPGTSSTDTQYF
TRBV15	TRBJ2-3	NA	TRBD1	TGTGCCACCAGCAGAGAGACAGGGTCCCTTGTTGTTACGCAGTATTTT	CATSRETGSLVVTQYF
TRBV5-4	TRBJ2-7	NA	NA	TGTGCCAGCAGCTCCAGAGGGGCTAGCAGCTACGAGCAGTACTTC	CASSSRGASSYEQYF
TRBV7-6	TRBJ2-4	NA	TRBD2	TGTGCCAGCAGCTTTGGGCCTCCCGGGACTAGCGGGAGGTATGCCAAAAACATTCAGTACTTC	CASSFGPPGTSGRYAKNIQYF
TRBV18	TRBJ2-7	once	TRBD2	TGTGCCAGCTCACCACCGAGCGGGAGCACCTACGAGCAGTACTTC	CASSPPSGSTYEQYF
TRBV6-5	TRBJ2-1	NA	NA	TGTGCCAGCAGTCGTCCGGGACCTCAGCGGAATGAGCAGTTCTTC	CASSRPGPQRNEQFF
TRBV28	TRBJ2-5	NA	NA	TGTGCCAGCAGTCGAGGGAGGGGGTACCAAGAGACCCAGTACTTC	CASSRGRGYQETQYF
TRBV19	TRBJ1-2	NA	NA	TGTGCCAGTAGTATAGATGGAGCTGGCGGCTACACCTTC	CASSIDGAGGYTF
TRBV7-9	TRBJ1-2	NA	TRBD1	TGTGCCAGCAGCTTATCTATTAGGACAGGGGAGGACGGCTACACCTTC	CASSLSIRTGEDGYTF
TRBV30	TRBJ2-2	once	NA	TGTGCCTGGAGTGGAGTGTGGGGAAGACCGGATTTTACCGGGGAGCTGTTTTTT	CAWSGVWGRPDFTGELFF
TRBV27	TRBJ1-5	few	TRBD1	TGTGCCAGCAGTTATCGCGGGACAGCTAATCAGCCCCAGCATTTT	CASSYRGTANQPQHF
TRBV2	TRBJ1-5	few	TRBD1	TGTGCCAGCAGAAAGACAGGGCTTCAGCCCCAGCATTTT	CASRKTGLQPQHF
TRBV9	TRBJ2-7	once	TRBD1	TGTGCCAGCAGCGTAGGGGACAGGGAGATCGGCGAGCAGTACTTC	CASSVGDREIGEQYF
TRBV2	TRBJ2-2	NA	NA	TGTGCCAGCAGGGGGGGAACGTACACCGGGGAGCTGTTTTTT	CASRGGTYTGELFF
TRBV5-4	TRBJ1-1	NA	TRBD1	TGTGCCAGCAGCCCCCGACAGGGTGCTGAAGCTTTCTTT	CASSPRQGAEAFF
TRBV7-6	TRBJ2-2	NA	NA	TGTGCCAGCAGCTTACTGAGTAGGTCGAGGAACACCGGGGAGCTGTTTTTT	CASSLLSRSRNTGELFF
TRBV23-1	TRBJ1-2	once	TRBD1	TGCGCCGCCCGCAGGGGGCACTTTAGCTATGGCTACACCTTC	CAARRGHFSYGYTF
TRBV6-5	TRBJ2-7	NA	TRBD2	TGTGCCAGCCGCAGGCTAGCGGGAGGGCGTTACGAGCAGTACTTC	CASRRLAGGRYEQYF
TRBV11-2	TRBJ2-1	NA	TRBD2	TGTGCCAGCAGCTTTAGCGGGCTCAATGAGCAGTTCTTC	CASSFSGLNEQFF
TRBV30	TRBJ2-2	once	TRBD2	TGTGCCTGTCCAATAGCGGGAGCCACCGGGGAGCTGTTTTTT	CACPIAGATGELFF
TRBV7-9	TRBJ1-2	NA	NA	TGTGCCAGCAGCTTAAGCGGAGGCGGCTACACCTTC	CASSLSGGGYTF
TRBV5-4	TRBJ1-2	once	NA	TGTGCCAGCAGCTCGGCGACACCTAACTATGGCTACACCTTC	CASSSATPNYGYTF
TRBV27	TRBJ2-2	NA	TRBD2	TGTGCCAGCAGCCCCGGGAGGCGGGAGCTGTTTTTT	CASSPGRRELFF
TRBV5-6	TRBJ2-1	NA	NA	TGTGCCAGCAGCTTGGTCCAGTACAATGAGCAGTTCTTC	CASSLVQYNEQFF
TRBV15	TRBJ1-2	NA	TRBD1	TGTGCCACCAGCAGAGGAGGTTTTGTAACAGGGGGCAACTATGGCTACACCTTC	CATSRGGFVTGGNYGYTF
TRBV5-1	TRBJ1-2	NA	TRBD1	TGCGCCAGCAGCTTGGTTCCCGGGACAGGGGGAACTGGCTACACCTTC	CASSLVPGTGGTGYTF
TRBV27	TRBJ1-1	NA	NA	TGTGCCAGCAGTTTGAAGGCCATGAACACTGAAGCTTTCTTT	CASSLKAMNTEAFF
TRBV5-6	TRBJ2-7	NA	NA	TGTGCCAGCAGCTTGGGACTGTCCTCCTACGAGCAGTACTTC	CASSLGLSSYEQYF
TRBV28	TRBJ1-1	NA	NA	TGTGCCAGCAGCGAATACCCGGGAAAAGCTTTCTTT	CASSEYPGKAFF
TRBV19	TRBJ2-1	once	TRBD2	TGTGCCAGTAGTGCAAGGGACCGGGACTACTTTACACACAATGAGCAGTTCTTC	CASSARDRDYFTHNEQFF
TRBV6-6	TRBJ1-2	NA	NA	TGTGCCAGCAGTTACGACAGAGCGAATTATGGCTACACCTTC	CASSYDRANYGYTF
TRBV9	TRBJ2-5	NA	NA	TGTGCCAGCAGCGTAGGCAACAGGGCAATGGAGACCCAGTACTTC	CASSVGNRAMETQYF
TRBV7-9	TRBJ1-5	few	NA	TGTGCCAGCAGCTGTCAGGAAATCCGAATGGTCAATCAGCCCCAGCATTTT	CASSCQEIRMVNQPQHF
TRBV9	TRBJ2-7	once	NA	TGTGCCAGCAGCACCCCTGGTAGATTCTACGAGCAGTACTTC	CASSTPGRFYEQYF
TRBV28	TRBJ1-1	NA	NA	TGTGCCAGCAGACTCGGGACCGCCGTTTTGAGAAACACTGAAGCTTTCTTT	CASRLGTAVLRNTEAFF
TRBV13	TRBJ2-3	NA	TRBD2	TGTGCCAGCAGCCCCCGACTAGCGGGAGGGGTCACAGATACGCAGTATTTT	CASSPRLAGGVTDTQYF